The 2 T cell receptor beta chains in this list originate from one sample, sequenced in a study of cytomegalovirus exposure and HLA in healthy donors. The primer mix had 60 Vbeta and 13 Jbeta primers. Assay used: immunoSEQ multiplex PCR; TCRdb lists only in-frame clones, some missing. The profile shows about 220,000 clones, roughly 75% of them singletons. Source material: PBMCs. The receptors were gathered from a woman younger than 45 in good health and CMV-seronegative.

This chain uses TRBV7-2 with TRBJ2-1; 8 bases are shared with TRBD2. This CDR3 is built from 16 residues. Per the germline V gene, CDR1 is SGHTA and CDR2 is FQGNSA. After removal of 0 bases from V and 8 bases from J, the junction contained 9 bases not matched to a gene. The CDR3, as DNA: TGTGCCAGCAGCTTAGCGCCCAGCGGGAGTGCCTATGAGCAGTTCTTC. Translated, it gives CASSLAPSGSAYEQFF.

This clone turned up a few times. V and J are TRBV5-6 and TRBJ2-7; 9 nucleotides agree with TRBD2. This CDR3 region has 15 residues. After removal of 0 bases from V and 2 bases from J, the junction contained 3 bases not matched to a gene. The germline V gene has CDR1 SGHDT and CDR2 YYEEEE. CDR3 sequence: CASSLGVAGAYEQYF. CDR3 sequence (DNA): TGTGCCAGCAGCTTGGGAGTAGCGGGGGCCTACGAGCAGTACTTC.